This is a list of T cell receptor beta chains from one sample in a study of blood T cell repertoires in COVID-19. The data were produced by immunoSEQ multiplex PCR, yet TCRdb's version contains in-frame clones alone and is incomplete. Among approximately 260,000 clones listed, 87% were seen once. Sequenced material: PBMCs or T cells enriched from blood (not recorded which). The origin of the receptors is a woman aged 30 to 39 with acute COVID-19. CDR3s include the opening cysteine and the closing phenylalanine or tryptophan. A D gene is named only where the DNA matches it firmly. Clone sizes are given selectively: once, few, many, or a class where the clone is expanded.

cdr3_nt cdr3_aa clone_size j_call v_call d_call
TGCGCCAGCAGCCCGGCGCGCTCGGGAGCGAAGACCGGGGAGCTGTTTTTT CASSPARSGAKTGELFF - TRBJ2-2 TRBV4-3 -
TGTGCCATCAGTGAGTCGAATGAGGGGGCAGTTGAAAAACTGTTTTTT CAISESNEGAVEKLFF - TRBJ1-4 TRBV10-3 TRBD1
TGTGCCAGCAACGGACAGGGGGTGGGCAATGAGCAGTTCTTC CASNGQGVGNEQFF once TRBJ2-1 TRBV2 TRBD1
TGTGCCAGCAGGACTGGGTACAATGAGCAGTTCTTC CASRTGYNEQFF - TRBJ2-1 TRBV27 -
TGTGCCAGCAGCTTAGGCGACATTCAAAAACTGTTTTTT CASSLGDIQKLFF - TRBJ1-4 TRBV7-8 -
TGTGCCAGTAGTTTGGACAGGGCGAACACTGAAGCTTTCTTT CASSLDRANTEAFF - TRBJ1-1 TRBV19 TRBD1
TGCGCCAGCAGCCACGGAACCGGACTAGCGGGGGGAAGGACCGGGGAGCTGTTTTTT CASSHGTGLAGGRTGELFF once TRBJ2-2 TRBV4-1 TRBD2
TGTGCCAGCAGTGAGGGGGATAGGGACACCGGGGAGCTGTTTTTT CASSEGDRDTGELFF - TRBJ2-2 TRBV28 -
TGCGCCAGCAGCCCCAGACCGGGCGGGGGCATCGGGGAGCTGTTTTTT CASSPRPGGGIGELFF - TRBJ2-2 TRBV5-1 -
TGTGCCAGCAGCTCGGGACAGGGTGTCCACGAGCAGTACTTC CASSSGQGVHEQYF - TRBJ2-7 TRBV11-1 TRBD1
TGTGCCAGCAGTGTCCCGGGACAGGGTTTGGGGGCTCAAGAGACCCAGTACTTC CASSVPGQGLGAQETQYF few TRBJ2-5 TRBV2 TRBD1
TGTGCCAGCATAGCGGGAAACACCGGGGAGCTGTTTTTT CASIAGNTGELFF - TRBJ2-2 TRBV28 TRBD2
TGTGCCAGCAGCCCCGGGCCGGCAGGGTCCTATAATTCACCCCTCCACTTT CASSPGPAGSYNSPLHF - TRBJ1-6 TRBV9 -
TGTGCCAGCAGAAGGACTAGCGAGCAGTTCTTC CASRRTSEQFF - TRBJ2-1 TRBV27 TRBD2
TGTGCCAGCAGCGCCCAGGGAGGTATAGCGGGGGGCTTGAGCTCCTACGAGCAGTACTTC CASSAQGGIAGGLSSYEQYF - TRBJ2-7 TRBV9 TRBD2
TGTGCCAGCAGCTTCTTAGCGGGACAATACGAGCAGTACTTC CASSFLAGQYEQYF - TRBJ2-7 TRBV5-6 TRBD2
TGTGCCAGCAGTTTATTACGGGTCCCTGGCTACACCTTC CASSLLRVPGYTF few TRBJ1-2 TRBV28 -
TGTGCCAGTAGTGAGACAGCCAACTATGGCTACACCTTC CASSETANYGYTF few TRBJ1-2 TRBV19 -
TGTGCCAGTATCAGGAGGTGGGAAGCTTTCTTT CASIRRWEAFF few TRBJ1-1 TRBV19 -
TGCGCCAGCAGCGTCGGGACAGCCGCAACTAATGAAAAACTGTTTTTT CASSVGTAATNEKLFF - TRBJ1-4 TRBV5-1 TRBD1
TGTGCCAGCACTCCCGGACAGATTTATGGCTACACCTTC CASTPGQIYGYTF - TRBJ1-2 TRBV28 -
TGTGCCAGCTCACTAACCGGGACAGCCTCCTACGAGCAGTACTTC CASSLTGTASYEQYF - TRBJ2-7 TRBV18 TRBD1
TGTGCCAGCAGCACGACAGGGGTCTATGGCTACACCTTC CASSTTGVYGYTF - TRBJ1-2 TRBV12-3/TRBV12-4 TRBD1
TGTGCCAGCGGTTCGGGATTCCCCACAGATACGCAGTATTTT CASGSGFPTDTQYF - TRBJ2-3 TRBV27 -
TGTGCCAGCTCACCACGCGGGGTCTACGAGCAGTACTTC CASSPRGVYEQYF once TRBJ2-7 TRBV18 -
TGTGCCAGTAGTAGTGGGCTAGCCCATACAGATACGCAGTATTTT CASSSGLAHTDTQYF - TRBJ2-3 TRBV19 -
TGCGCCAGCAGCTCCGGGGACAGGGGGCGTGTTAACACCGGGGAGCTGTTTTTT CASSSGDRGRVNTGELFF - TRBJ2-2 TRBV5-1 TRBD1
TGTGCCAGCAGCGACACCCGACAGGGGGGAATCGATGGCTACACCTTC CASSDTRQGGIDGYTF - TRBJ1-2 TRBV7-9 TRBD1
TGTGCCAGCAGTTTATCCCTAGCGGGAGGGGGGGGTGAGCAGTTCTTC CASSLSLAGGGGEQFF - TRBJ2-1 TRBV27 TRBD2
TGTGCCAGCACCCCGTCTTGGGGGGGAGGTGTTTCCCAGCATTTT CASTPSWGGGVSQHF - TRBJ1-5 TRBV5-5 -
TGTGCCAGCAGCTTGGGGTTCCGTTTGGGAGGCTGGCCCCTTGATGGCTACACCTTC CASSLGFRLGGWPLDGYTF few TRBJ1-2 TRBV5-8 -